These 14 T cell receptor beta chains originate from one sample sequenced in a study of cytomegalovirus exposure and HLA in healthy donors. The PCR was carried out with 60 Vbeta primers and 13 Jbeta primers. TCRdb keeps only in-frame clones here, not all; method: immunoSEQ multiplex PCR. Of over 200,000 clones in the sample, 70% to 85% were seen once. Sequencing input: PBMCs. Every receptor here comes from a woman between 40 and 55 years old in good health and CMV-seronegative.

This sequence joins TRBV10-3 and TRBJ1-2; TRBD1 is a possible D gene (5 bases). CDR3 size: 13 residues. V was clipped by 0 bases and J by 6 bases, with 8 bases between them. The V gene's germline CDR1 is ENHRY and CDR2 SYGVKD. The CDR3 loop reads CAISESVGDGYTF. The CDR3 nucleotides read TGTGCCATCAGTGAGTCGGTAGGGGATGGCTACACCTTC.

J is TRBJ1-3 and V is TRBV18; no clear D gene. The CDR3 contains 13 residues. Germline V gene lookup returns CDR1 KGHSH and CDR2 LQKENI. V was shortened by 7 bases and J by 0 bases, with 7 bases between the two germline ends. CDR3 region: CASCEGSGNTIYF. DNA of the CDR3: TGTGCCAGCTGCGAGGGCTCTGGAAACACCATATATTTT.

This sequence joins TRBV19 and TRBJ1-2; 8 bases align to TRBD1. Germline-derived CDR1 and CDR2 are LNHDA and SQIVND (reference sequence). This CDR3 has 13 residues. V shed 6 bases, J shed 2 bases, and the junction held 2 bases outside the gene matches. CDR3 nucleotide sequence: TGTGCCAGTAGGCGGACAGGGAACTATGGCTACACCTTC. It translates to CASRRTGNYGYTF.

The gene calls are TRBV16 and TRBJ2-7; D unresolved. CDR3 size: 13 residues. Trimming cost V 0 bases and J 6 bases, with 9 bases left between them. CDR1 KGHSY and CDR2 FQNENV come from the germline V gene. This CDR3 is CASSQSYSLEQYF. CDR3 sequence (DNA): TGTGCCAGCAGCCAATCGTATAGTCTCGAGCAGTACTTC.

CDR3 sequence: CASSLLDRGHTAQHF. CDR3 nucleotide sequence: TGTGCCAGCAGCCTCCTCGACAGGGGGCACACAGCCCAGCATTTT. The chain combines TRBV7-8 with TRBJ1-5; TRBD1 matches 10 bases. Germline values: CDR1 SGHVS, CDR2 FQNEAQ. J gave up 11 bases and V 5 bases, and 12 bases lay outside the gene matches. The CDR3 is 15 residues long.

The chain joins TRBV28 to TRBJ1-2, with 12 bases matching TRBD1. Germline values: CDR1 MDHEN, CDR2 SYDVKM. V lost 2 bases to trimming and J lost 4 bases; unmatched junction nucleotides: 14. There are 19 residues in the CDR3. Here the CDR3 DNA reads TGTGCCAGCAGTTTAAGTCCTCGGGGACAGGGGGCGGGAGTCTATGGCTACACCTTC. Its protein product is CASSLSPRGQGAGVYGYTF.

The V gene is TRBV27, the J gene TRBJ1-5, with TRBD1 matching over 8 bases. Germline CDR1 is MNHEY and CDR2 is SMNVEV (reference sequence). This CDR3 is 14 amino acids long. V lost 5 bases, J lost 7 bases, and 7 bases stayed unmatched. The CDR3 DNA follows: TGTGCCAGCAGTCCTCAGACAGGGGTACAGCCCCAGCATTTT. Its translation: CASSPQTGVQPQHF.

This clone was detected only once. J is TRBJ1-6 and V is TRBV6-1; D gene unclear. Trimming removed 0 bases at V and 0 bases at J, with 6 bases between. Germline V gives CDR1 MNHNS, CDR2 SASEGT. The CDR3 contains 16 residues. Written as DNA, the CDR3 is TGTGCCAGCAGTGAAGCGAGGGTCTCCTATAATTCACCCCTCCACTTT. It yields the protein CASSEARVSYNSPLHF.

This chain uses TRBV21-1 with TRBJ1-6; the table names TRBD1, a call not compared with the DNA. TRBV21-1 is a listed pseudogene. The CDR3 sequence is 16 residues long. The CDR3 spells CASSKPGGSSNSPLHF. CDR3 in DNA: TGTGCCAGCAGCAAACCAGGGGGCTCTAGTAATTCACCCCTCCACTTT.

This clone appeared a single time. V and J are TRBV10-1 and TRBJ2-2; 11 nucleotides agree with TRBD1. CDR3 length: 15 residues. The V segment lost 4 bases and the J segment 5 bases; nucleotides outside the gene matches: 3. Per germline, CDR1 WNHNN and CDR2 SYGVQD (reference sequence). CDR3 sequence (DNA): TGCGCCAGCAGTGCTGGGACAGGGGGTACCGGGGAGCTGTTTTTT. Protein sequence: CASSAGTGGTGELFF.

The chain has TRBV6-6 and TRBJ2-7, with 10 bases aligning to TRBD2. This CDR3 has 15 residues. Germline V lookup: CDR1 MNHNY, CDR2 SVGAGI (reference sequence). V was clipped by 5 bases and J by 4 bases; unmatched bases: 8. This CDR3 is CASSGSAGGIYEQYF. The CDR3 DNA reads as TGTGCCAGCAGTGGTTCAGCGGGGGGGATATACGAGCAGTACTTC.

This chain uses TRBV18 with TRBJ1-1, with D perhaps matching TRBD1 (6 bases). V lost 3 bases to trimming and J lost 6 bases, with 17 bases between them. Germline V CDR1 and CDR2: KGHSH, LQKENI. This CDR3 is 15 amino acids long. The CDR3 nucleotides are TGTGCCAGCTCACCGATAATGACAGGCCAAGCTGAAGCTTTCTTT. It translates to CASSPIMTGQAEAFF.

The CDR3 loop reads CASSPGGSFSNQPQHF. CDR3 bases: TGTGCCAGCAGCCCGGGCGGGTCCTTTAGCAATCAGCCCCAGCATTTT. The gene calls are TRBV6-6 and TRBJ1-5; no definite D call. There are 16 residues in the CDR3. Germline values: CDR1 MNHNY, CDR2 SVGAGI (reference sequence). Trimming removed 6 bases from V and 0 bases from J, with 15 bases in between.

For the CDR3, the DNA is TGTGCCACCAGCAGAGAGGAAGGGGGCGTCTACGAGCAGTACTTC. Translating gives CATSREEGGVYEQYF. The rearrangement links TRBV15 to TRBJ2-7; 7 nucleotides align to TRBD1. Germline V gene lookup returns CDR1 LNHNV and CDR2 YYDKDF (reference sequence). With 0 bases clipped from V and 3 bases from J, the junction kept 5 bases outside the gene matches. The CDR3 is 15 amino acids.